The T cell receptor beta chain under discussion was sequenced for a study of shared clonotypes between healthy human individuals. Findings of the study overall: It was the few donors that limited the genetic and exposure-history diversity represented.

CD8 cells regarded as naive lacked CD45RO, were positively chosen for CCR7, and omitted terminally differentiated effector memory CD45RA+ cells. About this clone itself: Its antigen is not identified.

The CDR3 spans 14 residues. CDR1 MNHNY and CDR2 SVGAGI come from the germline V gene (reference sequence). The V gene lost 4 bases and the J gene lost 10 bases, with 14 bases spanning the gap. Produced via immunoSEQ multiplex PCR; TCRdb's table is partial and in-frame only. The table lists some 2,100,000 clones, more than 85% of them singletons. V and J are TRBV6-6 and TRBJ2-6; D not resolved. This sequence was found in a young man in good health. Some clones in this sample may be carry-over from other donors' samples. The sample consisted of naive CD8+ T cells from PBMCs. This CDR3 is CASSSFPSSNVLTF. CDR3 nucleotide sequence: TGTGCCAGCAGTTCGTTTCCCTCATCTAACGTCCTGACTTTC.